Listed here is a single T cell receptor (beta chain). This record comes from a study of cytomegalovirus exposure and HLA in healthy donors. Trimming at V came to 6 bases and at J to 6 bases, leaving 12 bases not matched to a gene. This CDR3 contains 15 residues. Germline V lookup: CDR1 LGHNA, CDR2 YNFKEQ. PCR primers comprised 60 Vbeta and 13 Jbeta primers. The protocol was immunoSEQ multiplex PCR, while the TCRdb copy is restricted to in-frame clones and leaves out a portion. Of 150,000 or so clones in the sample, 65% to 80% were seen once. The receptor comes from a woman in her twenties or thirties in good health and CMV-seronegative. The J gene is TRBJ2-7, the V gene TRBV4-2; TRBD1 matches at 9 bases. Sequenced: PBMCs. As DNA, the CDR3 is TGTGCCAGCAGTAGTTCGCTGGACAGGGGAGGCGAGCAGTACTTC. Translation: CASSSSLDRGGEQYF.